This passage covers 5 T cell receptor beta chains from one sample sequenced in a study of beta chain features in type 1 diabetes (dated by TCRdb to the late 2010s). Library prep was done by the immunoSEQ multiplex PCR assay. The entire isolated RNA was reverse transcribed using the High Capacity cDNA Reverse Transcription Kit, and thus expressed TCRB transcripts were sequenced. This immuneACCESS table, as held by TCRdb, lists in-frame sequences with V and J called but not all clones. Of the missing ones, under half trace to an unresolved V gene in checked studies; the others have no known cause. This sample has about half a million clones in its table, and 11% of those were observed once. Jointly, the top ten make up 0.04% to 0.05% of the sample. Sequencing used naive CD4+ T cells from blood. The cell subset or site label, read with the paper, signifies: true naive CD4+ T cells. These receptors all stem from a young woman in good health.

In its sample, this clone was seen a few times. The V call is TRBV20-1, the J call TRBJ1-2; D gene ambiguous. The CDR3 loop spans 11 amino acids. V lost 4 bases and J 8 bases, leaving 11 bases between the germline ends. Germline-derived CDR1 and CDR2 are DFQATT and SNEGSKA (reference sequence). CDR3 amino acids: CSAKIGMGYTF. CDR3 nucleotide sequence: TGCAGTGCTAAGATAGGGATGGGCTACACCTTC.

The table lists this clone with a few counts. V and J are TRBV6-6 and TRBJ2-3; tentatively, D is TRBD1 (6 bases). V was trimmed by 5 bases and J by 6 bases, leaving 12 bases between them. This CDR3 is built from 13 residues. Germline CDR1 and CDR2: MNHNY and SVGAGI (reference sequence). CDR3: CASSTYRADTQYF. The DNA of the CDR3 is TGTGCCAGCAGTACGTACAGGGCTGATACGCAGTATTTT.

The rearrangement links TRBV25-1 to TRBJ2-3; D is unclear. The V gene lost 3 bases and the J gene lost 5 bases, with 15 bases spanning the gap. CDR1 is MGHDK, CDR2 SYGVNS, per germline. The CDR3 loop spans 15 amino acids. This CDR3 reads CASSELGMKEDTQYF. As DNA, the CDR3 is TGTGCCAGCAGTGAGCTAGGGATGAAAGAAGATACGCAGTATTTT.

The sample holds many counts of this clone. This chain joins TRBV10-3 and TRBJ2-7; D possibly corresponds to TRBD1 (5 bases). V lost 3 bases and J lost 2, with 5 bases in between. The CDR3 is 12 residues long. CDR1 is ENHRY, CDR2 SYGVKD, per germline. The CDR3 nucleotides read TGTGCCATCAGTGACAGGGCCTACGAGCAGTACTTC. Translation: CAISDRAYEQYF.

The gene calls are TRBV7-6 and TRBJ2-3; D is undetermined. The CDR3 runs to 13 residues. Trimming cost V 2 bases and J 4 bases, with 7 bases left between them. Looked up from germline, CDR1 is SGHVS and CDR2 is FNYEAQ. The CDR3: CASSLNRADTQYF. The CDR3, as DNA: TGTGCCAGCAGCTTAAATAGGGCAGATACGCAGTATTTT.